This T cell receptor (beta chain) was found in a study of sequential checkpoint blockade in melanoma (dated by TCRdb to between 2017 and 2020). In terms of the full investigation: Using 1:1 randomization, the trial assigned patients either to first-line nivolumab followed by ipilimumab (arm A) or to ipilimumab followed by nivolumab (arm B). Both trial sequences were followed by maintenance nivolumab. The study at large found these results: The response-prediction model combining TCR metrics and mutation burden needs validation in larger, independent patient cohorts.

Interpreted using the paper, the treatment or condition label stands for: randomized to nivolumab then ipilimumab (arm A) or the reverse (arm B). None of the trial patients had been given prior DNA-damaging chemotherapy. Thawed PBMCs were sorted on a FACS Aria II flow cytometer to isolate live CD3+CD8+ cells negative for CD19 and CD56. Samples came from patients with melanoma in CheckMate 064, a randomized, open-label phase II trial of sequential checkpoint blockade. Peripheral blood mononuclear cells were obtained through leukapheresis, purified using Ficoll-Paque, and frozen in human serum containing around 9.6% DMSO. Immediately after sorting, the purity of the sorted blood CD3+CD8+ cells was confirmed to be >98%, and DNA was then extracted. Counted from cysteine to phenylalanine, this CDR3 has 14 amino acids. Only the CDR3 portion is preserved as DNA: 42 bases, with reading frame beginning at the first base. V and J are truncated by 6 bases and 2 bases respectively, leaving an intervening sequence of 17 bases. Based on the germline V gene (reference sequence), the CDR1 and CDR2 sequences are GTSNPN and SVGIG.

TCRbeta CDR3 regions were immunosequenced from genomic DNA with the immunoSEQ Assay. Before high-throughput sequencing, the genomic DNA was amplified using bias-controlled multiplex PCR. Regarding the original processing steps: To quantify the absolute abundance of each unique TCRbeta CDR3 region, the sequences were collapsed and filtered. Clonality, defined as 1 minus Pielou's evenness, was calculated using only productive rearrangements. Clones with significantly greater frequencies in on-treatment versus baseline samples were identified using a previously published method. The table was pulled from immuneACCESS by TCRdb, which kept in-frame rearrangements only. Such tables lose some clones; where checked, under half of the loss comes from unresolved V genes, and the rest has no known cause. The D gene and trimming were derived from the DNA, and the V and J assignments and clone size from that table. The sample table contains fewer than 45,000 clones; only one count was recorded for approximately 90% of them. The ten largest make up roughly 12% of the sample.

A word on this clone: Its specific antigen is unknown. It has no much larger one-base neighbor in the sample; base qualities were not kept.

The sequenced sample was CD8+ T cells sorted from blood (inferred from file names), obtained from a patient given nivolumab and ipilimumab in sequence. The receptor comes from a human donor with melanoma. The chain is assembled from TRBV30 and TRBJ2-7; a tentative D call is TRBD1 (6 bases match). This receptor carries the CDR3 CACNRDTRTYEQYF. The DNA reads TGTGCCTGTAACCGGGACACCCGAACCTACGAGCAGTACTTC.